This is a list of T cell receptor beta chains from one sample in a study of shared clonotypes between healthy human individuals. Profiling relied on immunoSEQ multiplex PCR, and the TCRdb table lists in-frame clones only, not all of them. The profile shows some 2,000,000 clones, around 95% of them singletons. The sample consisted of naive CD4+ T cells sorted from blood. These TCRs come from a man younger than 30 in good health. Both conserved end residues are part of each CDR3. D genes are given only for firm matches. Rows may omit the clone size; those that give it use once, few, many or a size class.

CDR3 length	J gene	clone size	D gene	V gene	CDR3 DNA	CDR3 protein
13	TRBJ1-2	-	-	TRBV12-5	TGTGCTAGTGGTCCCCCACAGTCCTATGGCTACACCTTC	CASGPPQSYGYTF
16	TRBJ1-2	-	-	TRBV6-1	TGTGCCAGCAGTGAGCGGGACACGAGGTTTCGCTATGGCTACACCTTC	CASSERDTRFRYGYTF
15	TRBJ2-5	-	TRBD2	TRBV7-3	TGTGCCAGCAGCTTAATAGCTAGCGGGGTAGAGACCCAGTACTTC	CASSLIASGVETQYF
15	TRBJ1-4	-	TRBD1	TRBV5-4	TGTGCCAGCAGCTTAACGGGACAGGGCGATGAAAAACTGTTTTTT	CASSLTGQGDEKLFF
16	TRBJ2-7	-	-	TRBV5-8	TGTGCCAGCACCTCCTCGGGAAGATCTCATACCTACGAGCAGTACTTC	CASTSSGRSHTYEQYF
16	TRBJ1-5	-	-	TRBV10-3	TGTGCCATCACCAAGGAGAGAGCGCGAGGCAATCAGCCCCAGCATTTT	CAITKERARGNQPQHF
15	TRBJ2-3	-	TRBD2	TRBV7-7	TGTGCTAGCAGCTTGTCCAGCGGGAGAACAGATACGCAGTATTTT	CASSLSSGRTDTQYF
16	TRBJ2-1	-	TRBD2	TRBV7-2	TGTGCCAGCAGCTTAGGCGGGACTAGCGCATACAATGAGCAGTTCTTC	CASSLGGTSAYNEQFF
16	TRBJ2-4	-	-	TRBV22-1	TGTCCTGGGAGCGCACTCGTAAGGGAACCCAAAAACATTCAGTACTTC	CPGSALVREPKNIQYF
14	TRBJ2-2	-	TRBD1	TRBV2	TGTGCCAGCATGAACAGGGGTTCCAGCGGGGAGCTGTTTTTT	CASMNRGSSGELFF
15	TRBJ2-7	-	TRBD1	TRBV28	TGTGCCAGCAACACTTTCGGACAGGGCGCCGACGAGCAGTACTTC	CASNTFGQGADEQYF
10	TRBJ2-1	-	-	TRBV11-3	TGTGCCAGCAGCTTAGGGGAGCAGTTCTTC	CASSLGEQFF
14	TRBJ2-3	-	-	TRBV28	TGTGCCAGCAGTTTACCCGGGGGGCAAGATACGCAGTATTTT	CASSLPGGQDTQYF
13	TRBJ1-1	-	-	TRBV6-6	TGTGCCAGCAGTTACTCAGAAAACACTGAAGCTTTCTTT	CASSYSENTEAFF
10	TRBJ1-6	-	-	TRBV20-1	TGCAGTGCCCATCGGAGTCAGCTCCACTTT	CSAHRSQLHF
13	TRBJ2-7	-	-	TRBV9	TGTGCCAGCAGCGTAGAAGACGCGCACGAGCAGTACTTC	CASSVEDAHEQYF
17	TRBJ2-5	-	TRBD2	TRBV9	TGTGCCAGCAGCGTAGCTCTGACGGGAGGGGGACAAGAGACCCAGTACTTC	CASSVALTGGGQETQYF
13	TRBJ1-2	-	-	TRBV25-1	TGTGCCAGCAGTGGCTACTCTAACTATGGCTACACCTTC	CASSGYSNYGYTF
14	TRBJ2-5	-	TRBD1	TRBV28	TGTGCCAGCAGTGAGGGGACAGCCCAAGAGACCCAGTACTTC	CASSEGTAQETQYF
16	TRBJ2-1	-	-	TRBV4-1	TGCGCCAGCAGCCGAGGGAGGAGTCACGGCGACAATGAGCAGTTCTTC	CASSRGRSHGDNEQFF
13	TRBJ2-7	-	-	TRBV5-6	TGTGCCAGCAGCTGGGGACCCTCAGGTGGGCAGTACTTC	CASSWGPSGGQYF
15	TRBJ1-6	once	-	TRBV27	TGTGCCAGCAGTCCGATCCCGCCGGGAAATTCACCCCTCCACTTT	CASSPIPPGNSPLHF
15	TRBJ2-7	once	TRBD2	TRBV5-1	TGCGCCAGCAGCTCTAGGACTAGCGGGAGTGTCGAGCAGTACTTC	CASSSRTSGSVEQYF
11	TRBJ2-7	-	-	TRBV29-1	TGCAGCGTTTATGGGTCCTACGAGCAGTACTTC	CSVYGSYEQYF
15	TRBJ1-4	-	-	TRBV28	TGTGCCAGCAGCGCCGACGGGCCCCCTAATGAAAAACTGTTTTTT	CASSADGPPNEKLFF
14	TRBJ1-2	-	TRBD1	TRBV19	TGTGCCAGTAGTACCGGACAGGGCTTGGGAGGCTACACCTTC	CASSTGQGLGGYTF
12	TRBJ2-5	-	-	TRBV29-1	TGCAGCGCTACCGGGGTGGGAGAGACCCAGTACTTC	CSATGVGETQYF
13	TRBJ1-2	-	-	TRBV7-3	TGTGCCAGCAGCCATGACAGGAAGGATGGCTACACCTTC	CASSHDRKDGYTF
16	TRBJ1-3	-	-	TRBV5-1	TGCGCCAGCAGCTTGGAGGGAGGGACATTAGGAAACACCATATATTTT	CASSLEGGTLGNTIYF
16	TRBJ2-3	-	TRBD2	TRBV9	TGTGCCAGCAGCGATAAGCCGGGACTAGCGGCAGATACGCAGTATTTT	CASSDKPGLAADTQYF
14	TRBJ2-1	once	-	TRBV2	TGTGCCAGCGGCATGGGGAGCTCCTACAATGAGCAGTTCTTC	CASGMGSSYNEQFF
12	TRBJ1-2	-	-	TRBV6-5	TGTGCCAGCAGTGGGGCCAACTATGGCTACACCTTC	CASSGANYGYTF
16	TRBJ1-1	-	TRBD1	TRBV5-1	TGCGCCAGCAGCTTCCCTTCGACAGGGACGAACACTGAAGCTTTCTTT	CASSFPSTGTNTEAFF
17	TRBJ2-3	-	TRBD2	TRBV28	TGTGCCAGCAGTTCCCCGAGGGAGCGGGGAAGCACAGATACGCAGTATTTT	CASSSPRERGSTDTQYF
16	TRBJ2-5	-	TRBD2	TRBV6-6	TGTGCCAGCAGTTACTTCACTAGCGGGGGACAAGAGACCCAGTACTTC	CASSYFTSGGQETQYF
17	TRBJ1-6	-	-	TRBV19	TGTGCCAGTAGTATAGAGGGGGTGGCCTCCTATAATTCACCCCTCCACTTT	CASSIEGVASYNSPLHF
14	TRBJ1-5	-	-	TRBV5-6	TGTGCCAGCAGCTTGTTAGGGAAGCATCAGCCCCAGCATTTT	CASSLLGKHQPQHF
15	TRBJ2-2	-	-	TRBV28	TGTGCCAGCAGTTTGTATAGGCAGAACACCGGGGAGCTGTTTTTT	CASSLYRQNTGELFF
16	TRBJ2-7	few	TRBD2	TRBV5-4	TGTGCCAGCAGCTCTTCTGGGGGGGAATTCTCCTACGAGCAGTACTTC	CASSSSGGEFSYEQYF
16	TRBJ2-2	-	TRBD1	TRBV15	TGTGCCACCAGCATCGACAGGGGAATAAACACCGGGGAGCTGTTTTTT	CATSIDRGINTGELFF
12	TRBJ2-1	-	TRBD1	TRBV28	TGTGCCAGCAGTCTTACCGACAGGGCGGCGTTCTTC	CASSLTDRAAFF
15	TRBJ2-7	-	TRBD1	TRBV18	TGTGCCAGCTCACGTCGGGACAGGGCGGCGGAAGAGCAGTACTTC	CASSRRDRAAEEQYF
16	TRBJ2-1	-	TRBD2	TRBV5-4	TGTGCCAGCAGCTTGGGAGGGACTAGTTTATTGAATGAGCAGTTCTTC	CASSLGGTSLLNEQFF
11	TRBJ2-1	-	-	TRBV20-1	TGCAGTGCTAGTAGGGCTAATGAGCAGTTCTTC	CSASRANEQFF
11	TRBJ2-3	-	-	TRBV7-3	TGTGCCAGCGGGGATGGGGATACGCAGTATTTT	CASGDGDTQYF
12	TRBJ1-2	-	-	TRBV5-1	TGCGCCAGCAGCTTGTCAGGGGATGGCTACACCTTC	CASSLSGDGYTF